A selection of T cell receptor beta chains follows, all from one sample in a study of OX40 agonist ivuxolimab in advanced cancers. Repertoires were generated with immunoSEQ multiplex PCR, while TCRdb's copy carries only in-frame clones and drops some. Of more than 95,000 clones listed, about 91% were seen once; the top ten hold about 0.31%. The source material was CD4+ or CD8+ T cells sorted from blood, sampled in a trial of the OX40 agonist ivuxolimab. The receptor source for this set is an adult with an advanced solid tumor such as melanoma, head and neck, liver or kidney cancer. Both conserved end residues are part of each CDR3. Fields, in order: V gene, J gene, clone size, CDR3 protein. Where a row states a size, it is once, few, many or the class of an expanded clone; other rows omit it.

>TRBV15|TRBJ2-1|-
CATRAPSGRGDNEQFF
>TRBV11-1|TRBJ2-1|-
CASSLSGAGGGLNEQFF
>TRBV28|TRBJ2-1|-
CASSFYNEQFF
>TRBV7-2|TRBJ2-7|-
CASSLDRVNEQYF
>TRBV6-1|TRBJ2-7|-
CASREHGGQASSYEQYF
>TRBV4-3|TRBJ1-1|-
CASSLIGTVGTEAFF
>TRBV5-4|TRBJ2-2|-
CASSFGIGTNTGELFF
>TRBV19|TRBJ1-1|few
CASSGARDWDTEAFF
>TRBV7-6|TRBJ2-7|-
CASSLSGDAYEQYF
>TRBV4-3|TRBJ2-3|-
CASSQGGSWTDTQYF
>TRBV15|TRBJ2-3|few
CATSAGSYVADTQYF
>TRBV28|TRBJ2-1|-
CASSRTSGSYNEQFF
>TRBV6-1|TRBJ1-2|once
CASSEAGAGLGYTF
>TRBV4-1|TRBJ2-1|once
CASSQDPPSGSRNEQFF
>TRBV7-9|TRBJ2-7|-
CASSLDLYEQYF
>TRBV29-1|TRBJ2-5|-
CSVRTSGGRETQYF
>TRBV27|TRBJ2-5|-
CASSRQGGGEQYF
>TRBV19|TRBJ2-3|-
CASSPLQGAGGTDTQYF
>TRBV6-1|TRBJ1-1|-
CASRNIDRNTEAFF
>TRBV7-9|TRBJ1-4|-
CASSITGWGEKLFF
>TRBV29-1|TRBJ1-2|-
CSASRSNYGYTF
>TRBV19|TRBJ2-1|-
CASSLDRGEGEQFF
>TRBV10-2|TRBJ2-5|-
CASGGLAGAGETQYF
>TRBV5-5|TRBJ1-1|once
CASSRGGDLEAFF
>TRBV23-1|TRBJ2-1|once
CASSSLSRGSYNEQFF
>TRBV5-1|TRBJ2-1|-
CASSLVSGRANEQFF
>TRBV7-8|TRBJ2-3|-
CASSLYPKGVSADTQYF
>TRBV7-3|TRBJ1-5|-
CASSLEFGTEAFLSNQPQHF
>TRBV11-1|TRBJ2-1|once
CASSLVVYNEQFF
>TRBV25-1|TRBJ2-2|-
CASSPSQGAWGGELFF
>TRBV6-5|TRBJ1-3|-
CASSSIGQGPNTIYF
>TRBV11-2|TRBJ2-7|-
CASSSLRVGEQYF
>TRBV10-2|TRBJ2-7|-
CASNWRREGLEQYF
>TRBV4-3|TRBJ1-4|-
CASSRNPRQGDEKLFF
>TRBV28|TRBJ2-3|-
CASSNPTSIGTQYF
>TRBV7-2|TRBJ2-2|once
CASSPGSGTNTGELFF
>TRBV28|TRBJ2-2|-
CASLEIGNLAGELFF
>TRBV7-9|TRBJ2-5|-
CASSRPGRDLQETQYF
>TRBV2|TRBJ2-7|few
CASRESGAGRSYEQYF
>TRBV30|TRBJ1-5|-
CAWRGQFNQPQHF
>TRBV7-9|TRBJ2-2|once
CASSFASGKYPGELFF
>TRBV11-2|TRBJ1-3|-
CASSLVKGRSGNTIYF
>TRBV11-3|TRBJ1-1|-
CASSLTGHGTEAFF
>TRBV19|TRBJ2-7|-
CASSLRTGPSSYEQYF
>TRBV7-2|TRBJ2-7|-
CASSFGQTTYEQYF
>TRBV7-9|TRBJ2-5|-
CASSLGGGDQYF
>TRBV6-5|TRBJ2-7|-
CASSYEASGNEQYF
>TRBV6-1|TRBJ1-5|-
CASSAQDSNQPQHF
>TRBV7-9|TRBJ2-6|-
CASMMGFGANVLTF
>TRBV18|TRBJ1-3|-
CASSPGLRGFSGNTIYF
>TRBV11-2|TRBJ2-3|-
CASSLRRTGENTQYF
>TRBV2|TRBJ2-7|-
CASKPPTGTGPYEQYF
>TRBV2|TRBJ2-3|-
CASSGGLTDTQYF
>TRBV6-5|TRBJ2-1|-
CASRAGTGGFEQFF